This T cell receptor (beta chain) was recorded in a study of PD-1 blockade in mismatch repair-deficient tumors. Three pembrolizumab responders had their TCRs sequenced. Method: immunoSEQ multiplex PCR; TCRdb's copy keeps in-frame clones and lacks some. Of some 100,000 clones listed, over 75% were seen once; the top ten hold 6.3%. Study-wide results and caveats: Rapid post-treatment expansion, then contraction, generally preceding radiologic response, marked tumor-resident clones.

V was trimmed by 7 bases and J by 3 bases, leaving 9 bases between them. In germline, CDR1 is SNHLY, CDR2 FYNNEI. This CDR3 has 13 amino acids. Details on this clone: Its antigen is undetermined.

The clonotype comes from an adult with mismatch repair-deficient cancer. The sample was peripheral blood, taken 36 weeks after starting pembrolizumab. The rearrangement joins TRBV2 to TRBJ2-2; D is unresolved. The CDR3, as DNA: TGTGCCAGCAATTGGCGGTACACCGGGGAGCTGTTTTTT. Protein product: CASNWRYTGELFF.